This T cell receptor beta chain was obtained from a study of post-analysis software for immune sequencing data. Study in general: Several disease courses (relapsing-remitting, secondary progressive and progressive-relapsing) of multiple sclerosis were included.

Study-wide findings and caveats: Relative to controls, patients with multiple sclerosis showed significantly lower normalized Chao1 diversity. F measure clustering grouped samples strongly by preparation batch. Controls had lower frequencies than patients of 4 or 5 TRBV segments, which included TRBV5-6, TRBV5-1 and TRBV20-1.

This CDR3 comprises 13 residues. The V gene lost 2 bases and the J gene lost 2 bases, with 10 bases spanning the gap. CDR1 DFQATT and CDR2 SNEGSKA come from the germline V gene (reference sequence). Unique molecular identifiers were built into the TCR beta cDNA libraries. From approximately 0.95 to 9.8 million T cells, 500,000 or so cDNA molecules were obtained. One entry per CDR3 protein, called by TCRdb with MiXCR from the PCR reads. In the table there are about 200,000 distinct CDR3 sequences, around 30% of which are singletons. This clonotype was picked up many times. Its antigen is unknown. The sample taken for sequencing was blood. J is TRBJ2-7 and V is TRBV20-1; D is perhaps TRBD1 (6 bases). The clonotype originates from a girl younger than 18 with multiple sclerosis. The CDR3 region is CSARQGFPYEQYF. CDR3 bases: TGCAGTGCTAGACAGGGGTTTCCCTACGAGCAGTACTTC.